This T cell receptor (beta chain) originates from a study of Graves' ophthalmopathy and Graves' hyperthyroidism. At the level of the study: In this cohort's terms, stable hyperthyroidism meant no ophthalmopathy by 18 months of follow-up.

Ineligible for inclusion were patients with other autoimmune diseases, uncontrolled infections, pregnancy or lactation. Comments on this clonotype: Its antigen is undetermined. The junction and the germline gene differ at one end; a read error may be behind it.

The CDR3 consists of 10 residues. Germline V gene sequence: CDR1 MNHEY, CDR2 SVGAGI. Study outcomes and limitations: Ophthalmopathy versus stable hyperthyroidism: 13-signature model gave roughly 88% sensitivity, just under 82% specificity.

RNA transcripts served as template for amplifying TCR beta CDR3 sequences. Scientists carried out first-round RT-PCR using HTBI primers and then a second-round multiplex PCR. TCRdb fed the multiplex PCR reads into MiXCR, producing one record per CDR3 protein. The data hold some 1.1 million distinct CDR3 sequences, with about 40% observed a single time. The chain is built from TRBV6-5 and TRBJ2-5; D is uncertain. The sequence was collected from an adult man with Graves' hyperthyroidism. The sample consisted of peripheral blood or thyroid tissue (not recorded which). CDR3 nucleotide sequence: TGTGCCAGCAGTGACATTGGGGAAGTCTTC. It encodes CASSDIGEVF.